The 7 T cell receptor beta chains presented below share a single source sample, sequenced in a study of blood T cells in healthy people across ages. Using a J-beta primer mix together with a sample-barcoded 5' primer, a second PCR was run for about 6 to 11 cycles. TCRdb called the 5' RACE reads again in MiXCR, with one record for every CDR3 protein. The data show 2 million or so distinct CDR3 sequences, 49% seen once. Material: blood. The receptors come from a woman in her thirties or forties in good health.

This clonotype was counted between two and nine times. This sequence joins TRBV7-2 and TRBJ2-5, with 8 bases matching TRBD2. From germline, CDR1 is SGHTA and CDR2 FQGNSA. The ends lost 1 base at V and 4 bases at J; junction bases unmatched: 8. The CDR3 sequence is 16 residues long. The CDR3 coding sequence is TGTGCCAGCAGCTTAGGCTTCCGGGGGGGGTCAGAGACCCAGTACTTC. Protein product: CASSLGFRGGSETQYF.

This clonotype was recorded a few times. The chain joins TRBV19 to TRBJ2-7, with unresolved D. The germline V and J ends were trimmed by 5 bases and 0 bases, with 11 bases remaining between them. Germline CDR1 LNHDA, CDR2 SQIVND (reference sequence). This CDR3 region has 14 residues. CDR3 region: CASSPWASSYEQYF. The CDR3 bases are TGTGCCAGTAGTCCCTGGGCCAGCTCCTACGAGCAGTACTTC.

The V call is TRBV5-1, the J call TRBJ2-3, with D perhaps matching TRBD1 or TRBD2 (5 bases each). V gave up 4 bases and J gave up 4 bases, with 16 bases separating them. Per the germline V gene, CDR1 is SGHRS and CDR2 is YFSETQ. The CDR3 is made up of 15 amino acids. The CDR3 DNA reads TGCGCCAGCAGCACCGGGACGGTGGGGGCAGATACGCAGTATTTT. Its protein is CASSTGTVGADTQYF.

In this sample, this clonotype turned up a few times. The V call is TRBV28, the J call TRBJ2-3; 10 nucleotides agree with TRBD2. The V gene's germline CDR1 is MDHEN and CDR2 SYDVKM. The V segment lost 5 bases and the J segment 5 bases; nucleotides outside the gene matches: 7. The CDR3 has 15 amino acids. CDR3 sequence reads: CASSGERGGVDTQYF. The CDR3 region has the DNA TGTGCCAGCAGTGGGGAGCGGGGGGGCGTAGATACGCAGTATTTT.

J is TRBJ1-4 and V is TRBV7-2; perhaps TRBD1 as D (6 bases). V was clipped by 1 base and J by 7 bases, with 16 bases between them. The germline V gene encodes CDR1 SGHTA and CDR2 FQGNSA. CDR3 length: 16 amino acids. The CDR3 sequence is CASSLGTGPASEKLFF. CDR3 nucleotides: TGTGCCAGCAGCTTAGGTACAGGGCCAGCGAGTGAAAAACTGTTTTTT.

The chain links TRBV6-5 to TRBJ1-2; TRBD1 might be the D (6 bases). This CDR3 has 12 residues. The germline V and J ends were trimmed by 6 bases and 4 bases, with 9 bases remaining between them. CDR1 is MNHEY and CDR2 is SVGAGI in the germline V gene. The CDR3 DNA reads as TGTGCCAGCAGAACAGGGATCTATGGCTACACCTTC. Protein: CASRTGIYGYTF.

This chain connects TRBV7-2 to TRBJ1-5, with D hard to call. The germline V gene encodes CDR1 SGHTA and CDR2 FQGNSA. V lost 1 base to trimming and J lost 6 bases, with 13 bases between them. The CDR3 is 15 residues long. The CDR3 sequence is CASSLGPAKGQPQHF. DNA for the CDR3: TGTGCCAGCAGCTTAGGGCCCGCAAAGGGTCAGCCCCAGCATTTT.